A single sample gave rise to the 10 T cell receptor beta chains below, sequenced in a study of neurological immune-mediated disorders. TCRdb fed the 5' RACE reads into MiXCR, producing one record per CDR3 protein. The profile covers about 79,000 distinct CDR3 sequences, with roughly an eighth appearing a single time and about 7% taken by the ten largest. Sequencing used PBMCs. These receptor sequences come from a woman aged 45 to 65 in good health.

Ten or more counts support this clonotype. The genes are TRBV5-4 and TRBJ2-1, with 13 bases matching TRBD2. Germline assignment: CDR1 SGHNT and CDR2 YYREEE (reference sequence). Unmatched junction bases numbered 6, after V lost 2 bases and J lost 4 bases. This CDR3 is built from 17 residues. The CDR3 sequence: CASSLFTSGGVYNEQFF. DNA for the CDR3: TGTGCCAGCAGCTTATTTACTAGCGGGGGGGTATACAATGAGCAGTTCTTC.

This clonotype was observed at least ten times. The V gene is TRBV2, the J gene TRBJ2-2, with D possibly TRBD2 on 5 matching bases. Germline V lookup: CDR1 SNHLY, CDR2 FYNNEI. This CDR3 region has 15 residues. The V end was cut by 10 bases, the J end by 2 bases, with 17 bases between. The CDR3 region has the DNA TGTGCCACCCGGGAATTAGCGACTAACACCGGGGAGCTGTTTTTT. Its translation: CATRELATNTGELFF.

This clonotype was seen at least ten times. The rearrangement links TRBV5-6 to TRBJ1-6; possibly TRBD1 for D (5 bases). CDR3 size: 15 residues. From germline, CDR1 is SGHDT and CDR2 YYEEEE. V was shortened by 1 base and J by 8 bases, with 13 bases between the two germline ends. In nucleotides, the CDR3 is TGTGCCAGCAGCTTGAAAAGGGGAAGCGATTCACCCCTCCACTTT. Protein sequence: CASSLKRGSDSPLHF.

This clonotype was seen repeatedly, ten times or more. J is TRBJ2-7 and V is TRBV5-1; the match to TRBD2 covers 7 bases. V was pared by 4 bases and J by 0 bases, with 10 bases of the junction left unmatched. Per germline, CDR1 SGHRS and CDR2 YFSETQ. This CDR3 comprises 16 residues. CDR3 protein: CASSPRTSGDSYEQYF. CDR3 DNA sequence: TGCGCCAGCAGCCCCCGGACCAGCGGGGACTCCTACGAGCAGTACTTC.

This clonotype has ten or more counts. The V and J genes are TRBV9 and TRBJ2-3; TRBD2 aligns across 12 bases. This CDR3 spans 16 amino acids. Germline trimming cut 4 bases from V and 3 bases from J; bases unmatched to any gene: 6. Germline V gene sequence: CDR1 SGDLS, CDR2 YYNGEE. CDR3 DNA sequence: TGTGCCAGCAGCTCCCGGACTAGCGGGATGACAGATACGCAGTATTTT. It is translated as CASSSRTSGMTDTQYF.

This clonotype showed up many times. The CDR3 sequence: CATSRTTVGGFDTQYF. The DNA for the CDR3 is TGTGCCACCAGCCGCACAACCGTAGGGGGGTTCGATACGCAGTATTTT. The chain joins TRBV15 to TRBJ2-3; D possibly matches TRBD1 or TRBD2 (6 bases each). Looked up from germline, CDR1 is LNHNV and CDR2 is YYDKDF (reference sequence). CDR3 size: 16 residues. V was pared by 5 bases and J by 6 bases, with 21 bases between.

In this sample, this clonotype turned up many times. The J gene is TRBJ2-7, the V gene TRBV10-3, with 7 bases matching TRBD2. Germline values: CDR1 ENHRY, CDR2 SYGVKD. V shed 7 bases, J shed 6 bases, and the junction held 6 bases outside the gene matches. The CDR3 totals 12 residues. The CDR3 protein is CAITAGEREQYF. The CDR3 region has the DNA TGTGCCATCACTGCGGGAGAACGCGAGCAGTACTTC.

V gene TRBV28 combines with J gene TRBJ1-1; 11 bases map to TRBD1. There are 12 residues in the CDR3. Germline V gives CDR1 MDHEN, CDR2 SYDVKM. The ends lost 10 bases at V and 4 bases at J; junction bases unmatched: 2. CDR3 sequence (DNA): TGTGCCACTGGACAGGGGGCCACTGAAGCTTTCTTT. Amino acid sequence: CATGQGATEAFF.

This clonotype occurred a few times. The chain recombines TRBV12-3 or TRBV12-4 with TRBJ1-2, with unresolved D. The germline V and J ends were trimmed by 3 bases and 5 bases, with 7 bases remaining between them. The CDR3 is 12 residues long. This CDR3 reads CASSFSGYGYTF. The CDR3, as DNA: TGTGCCAGCAGTTTTTCGGGTTATGGCTACACCTTC.

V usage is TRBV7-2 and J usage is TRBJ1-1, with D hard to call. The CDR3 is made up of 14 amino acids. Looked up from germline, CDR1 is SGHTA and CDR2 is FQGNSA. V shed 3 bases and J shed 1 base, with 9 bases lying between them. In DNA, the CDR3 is TGTGCCAGCAGCTTTGGTCCAGGGAACACTGAAGCTTTCTTT. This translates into CASSFGPGNTEAFF.